Ten or more counts support the clone carrying this T cell receptor beta chain. The target antigen is unknown. A junction boundary mismatches the germline segment, possibly from a read error. The CDR3 extends over 13 amino acids. Germline assignment: CDR1 SSHAT and CDR2 FNYEAQ (reference sequence). The source of the sample is a study of HIV-infected patients and healthy controls. General study findings and limits: Significantly higher mean Gini indices appeared in HIV-infected repertoires, possibly reflecting oligoclonality. When repertoires were size-matched, rare events in HIV-infected data became overweighted. Healthy control repertoires had roughly threefold more distinct CDR3s than untreated HIV+ repertoires, and higher Shannon diversity.

cDNA was made from roughly 500 ng RNA using alpha and beta constant primers. Separate chain-specific third strand synthesis with multiplexing indices produced the alpha and beta libraries. TCRdb processed the 5' RACE reads anew with MiXCR; each CDR3 protein has one entry. The sample has thousands of distinct CDR3 sequences, less than 9.5% seen once. Follow-up blood was drawn about 14 weeks, roughly three months, after antiretroviral therapy began. The repertoire came from unfractionated whole blood and reflected all unsorted peripheral T cells. The sequence was collected from an adult with HIV infection. The V call is TRBV7-7, the J call TRBJ2-5; D is undetermined. The specimen comprised blood, sampled during antiretroviral therapy. CDR3 region: CASSPAETETQYF. CDR3 nucleotide sequence: TGTGCTAGCAGTCCGGCCGAGACAGAGACCCAGTACTTC.